Listed below are T cell receptor beta chains from one sample, sequenced in a study of cytomegalovirus exposure and HLA in healthy donors. Clones were sequenced by immunoSEQ multiplex PCR, and TCRdb holds only the in-frame ones, with some missing. This table holds about 260,000 clones, around 90% found once. The sample consisted of PBMCs. The receptors were sampled from a woman aged 25-40 years in good health and CMV-seronegative. The CDR3 runs from the conserved cysteine through the conserved F or W. Fields, in order: D gene, clone size, J gene, V gene, CDR3 protein, CDR3 DNA. D genes are given only for firm matches. Clone size is not always given. Where it is, it says once, few, many or a class for expanded clones.

D: TRBD1; size: -; J: TRBJ1-1; V: TRBV29-1; CDR3: CSVVHGTGAFF; DNA: TGCAGCGTCGTACACGGGACAGGAGCTTTCTTT
D: TRBD1; size: -; J: TRBJ2-1; V: TRBV6-5; CDR3: CASRRDRGPVAEQFF; DNA: TGTGCCAGCAGACGGGACAGGGGGCCAGTTGCTGAGCAGTTCTTC
D: TRBD2; size: -; J: TRBJ2-7; V: TRBV12-5; CDR3: CASGSLAGTGYEQYF; DNA: TGTGCTAGTGGTTCTCTAGCGGGAACGGGCTACGAGCAGTACTTC
D: -; size: -; J: TRBJ2-1; V: TRBV13; CDR3: CASSLAGEQFF; DNA: TGTGCCAGCAGCTTAGCAGGTGAGCAGTTCTTC
D: -; size: once; J: TRBJ1-1; V: TRBV6-5; CDR3: CASYPTRGHFTEAFF; DNA: TGTGCCAGCTACCCGACGAGGGGACACTTTACTGAAGCTTTCTTT
D: -; size: -; J: TRBJ1-2; V: TRBV27; CDR3: CASSLTSTGLGGYTF; DNA: TGTGCCAGCAGTCTCACCTCCACAGGGTTGGGAGGCTACACCTTC
D: -; size: -; J: TRBJ2-1; V: TRBV29-1; CDR3: CSTRERGTAVYNEQFF; DNA: TGCAGCACCCGGGAACGGGGGACAGCAGTTTACAATGAGCAGTTCTTC
D: TRBD1; size: -; J: TRBJ2-3; V: TRBV4-1; CDR3: CASSQGDRSTDTQYF; DNA: TGCGCCAGCAGCCAAGGGGACAGGTCCACAGATACGCAGTATTTT
D: -; size: -; J: TRBJ2-5; V: TRBV5-1; CDR3: CASSLWGFQETQYF; DNA: TGCGCCAGCAGCTTGTGGGGCTTCCAAGAGACCCAGTACTTC
D: TRBD1; size: once; J: TRBJ2-7; V: TRBV28; CDR3: CASSLGSGTGGIYEQYF; DNA: TGTGCCAGCAGTTTAGGCTCCGGGACAGGGGGCATTTACGAGCAGTACTTC
D: -; size: few; J: TRBJ1-4; V: TRBV5-5; CDR3: CASSFGGTNEKLFF; DNA: TGTGCCAGCAGCTTCGGTGGAACTAATGAAAAACTGTTTTTT
D: TRBD2; size: -; J: TRBJ2-7; V: TRBV27; CDR3: CASSLSTRLATYEQYF; DNA: TGTGCCAGCAGTTTATCCACAAGACTAGCTACCTACGAGCAGTACTTC
D: -; size: -; J: TRBJ2-7; V: TRBV11-2; CDR3: CASSLVGEAGQYF; DNA: TGTGCCAGCAGCTTAGTTGGGGAGGCGGGGCAGTACTTC
D: TRBD2; size: -; J: TRBJ2-7; V: TRBV6-1; CDR3: CASRASGGNEQYF; DNA: TGTGCCAGCAGGGCTTCGGGAGGGAACGAGCAGTACTTC
D: -; size: -; J: TRBJ2-3; V: TRBV18; CDR3: CASSAVLSGSTDTQYF; DNA: TGTGCCAGCTCAGCGGTCCTCTCCGGGAGCACAGATACGCAGTATTTT
D: TRBD2; size: -; J: TRBJ2-7; V: TRBV27; CDR3: CASSMLAGDEQYF; DNA: TGTGCCAGCAGTATGTTAGCGGGAGACGAGCAGTACTTC
D: TRBD2; size: -; J: TRBJ2-7; V: TRBV6-4; CDR3: CASSDFLGLAGVFYEQYF; DNA: TGTGCCAGCAGTGATTTCTTGGGGCTAGCGGGAGTTTTTTACGAGCAGTACTTC
D: -; size: once; J: TRBJ2-3; V: TRBV28; CDR3: CASSFRGQFTDTQYF; DNA: TGTGCCAGCAGTTTTAGGGGACAATTCACAGATACGCAGTATTTT